Presented here are 16 T cell receptor beta chains from one specimen sequenced in a study of T cells in women clearing cervical HPV infection. The method was immunoSEQ multiplex PCR; TCRdb's version includes in-frame clones alone and lacks a portion of them. This sample's table reports approximately 38,000 clones. The sample was blood buffy coat. These receptor sequences come from a woman between 18 and 69 years old with a cervical HPV16 infection that either progressed to CIN3+ or cleared (not recorded which).

As concerns this clone: Read sequence stops 3 residues before the CDR3 end, and the germline J gene provides the missing end. The rearrangement joins TRBV19 to TRBJ2-1, with 8 bases lining up with TRBD2. The CDR3 totals 15 residues. The V gene end was trimmed by 9 bases and the J gene end by 4 bases; junction bases not matched to a gene: 11. Germline-derived CDR1 and CDR2 are LNHDA and SQIVND (reference sequence). The CDR3 DNA, read in part, is TGTGCCAGCCACCCGTCGGGGGGGGGTTACAATGAG. Translating gives CASHPSGGGYNE. The entire CDR3 protein reads CASHPSGGGYNEQFF.

Concerning this clone itself: Read data end 3 residues before the CDR3 end; the end is taken from the germline J gene. The chain employs TRBV5-1 and TRBJ1-2, with D possibly being TRBD1 (5 bases). The CDR3 is made up of 14 amino acids. Germline V gene sequence: CDR1 SGHRS, CDR2 YFSETQ. The V and J ends lost 2 bases and 5 bases respectively, with 13 bases between them. The sequenced CDR3 bases are TGCGCCAGCAGCTTACATCCCGGGGGGTATGGC. Protein product: CASSLHPGGYG. The whole CDR3 region reads CASSLHPGGYGYTF.

Concerning this clone: The read halts 3 residues ahead of the CDR3 end, with the missing end drawn from the germline J gene. V usage is TRBV10-3 and J usage is TRBJ2-5; D possibly corresponds to TRBD1 (5 bases). The CDR3 consists of 13 residues. The V end lost 6 bases, the J end lost 2 bases, and 10 bases lay between the germline ends. Germline CDR1 reads ENHRY; CDR2 reads SYGVKD. CDR3 DNA, as far as it was read: TGTGCCATCAGAGACAGCATGCAAGAGACC. It specifies CAIRDSMQET. The full CDR3 reads CAIRDSMQETQYF.

Comment on this clone: The missing CDR3 end, 3 residues past where the read stops, is filled in from the germline J gene. The chain recombines TRBV7-8 with TRBJ2-3, with 9 positions matching TRBD2. CDR3 length: 16 amino acids. V was pared by 1 base and J by 4 bases, with 6 bases of the junction left unmatched. The germline V gene encodes CDR1 SGHVS and CDR2 FQNEAQ. CDR3 DNA (partial): TGTGCCAGCAGCTTAGAGGCGGGGGGGAAGTCAGATACG. Amino acids: CASSLEAGGKSDT. The whole CDR3 sequence is CASSLEAGGKSDTQYF.

In the case of this clone: The read falls 3 residues short of the CDR3 end, and the missing part is taken from the germline J gene. This rearrangement joins TRBV7-2 to TRBJ2-3, with 11 bases that match TRBD1. CDR1 SGHTA and CDR2 FQGNSA come from the germline V gene. The CDR3 runs to 14 residues. CDR3 loop: CASSRTGGHQPQYF. Partial CDR3 DNA: TGTGCCAGCAGCCGGACAGGGGGCCATCAGCCG.

Details on this clone: The CDR3 end lies 3 residues beyond the end of the read and is filled in from the germline J gene. The chain combines TRBV7-8 with TRBJ2-3; 7 bases align to TRBD2. Looked up from germline, CDR1 is SGHVS and CDR2 is FQNEAQ. The CDR3 loop spans 15 amino acids. The part of the CDR3 DNA that was read is TGTGCCAGCAGCTCGGGGGGTAATAGCAATCAGCCG. Translated: CASSSGGNSNQP. The full CDR3 protein is CASSSGGNSNQPQYF.

As concerns this clone: Read coverage stops 3 residues before the CDR3 terminus; the germline J gene supplies the remainder. The chain combines TRBV6-1 with TRBJ1-5; a weak D match, TRBD1 (5 bases). The CDR3 is made up of 15 amino acids. Germline lookup yields CDR1 MNHNS and CDR2 SASEGT. V lost 4 bases, J lost 0 bases, and 10 bases lay in between. The DNA read from the CDR3 is TGTGCCAGCAGTGTTACAGGAGATAGCAATCAGCCC. Translation gives CASSVTGDSNQP. The whole CDR3 is CASSVTGDSNQPQHF.

A word on this clone: The CDR3 end lies 3 residues beyond the end of the read and is filled in from the germline J gene. The gene calls are TRBV30 and TRBJ1-2; the D gene is possibly TRBD1 (6 bases). Trimming took off 2 bases at V and 6 bases at J, with 19 bases between the two ends. The CDR3 spans 15 residues. The V gene's germline CDR1 is GTSNPN and CDR2 SVGIG (reference sequence). The CDR3 reads CAWSPPGHSLHGYTF. CDR3 DNA, as far as it was read: TGTGCCTGGAGTCCACCGGGACATTCGCTTCATGGC.

To note about this clone: Read sequence stops 3 residues before the CDR3 end, and the germline J gene provides the missing end. The J gene is TRBJ2-7, the V gene TRBV7-9, with TRBD1 matching 8 bases. Germline trimming cut 1 base from V and 4 bases from J; bases unmatched to any gene: 6. This CDR3 comprises 15 residues. Germline CDR1 and CDR2: SEHNR and FQNEAQ (reference sequence). Here the CDR3 reads CASSLVEQGAYEQYF. Partial CDR3 DNA: TGTGCCAGCAGCTTAGTCGAGCAGGGGGCTTACGAG.

With regard to this clone: The read comes to an end 3 residues before the CDR3 does, leaving the germline J gene to fill in the end. The chain uses TRBV5-8 and TRBJ2-2; TRBD2 matches at 7 bases. Germline V gene lookup returns CDR1 SGHTS and CDR2 YDEGEE. The CDR3 totals 15 residues. J gave up 4 bases and V 5 bases, and 8 bases lay outside the gene matches. This chain's CDR3 is CASRLPGLFTGELFF. The CDR3 DNA, read in part, is TGTGCCAGCAGATTACCGGGACTATTCACCGGGGAG.

A note on this clone: The read ends 3 residues early relative to the CDR3; the germline J gene fills the gap. The rearrangement links TRBV6-1 to TRBJ2-3, with a weak D call TRBD2 (5 bases). Germline assignment: CDR1 MNHNS and CDR2 SASEGT. The CDR3 is 14 residues long. The DNA read from the CDR3 is TGTGCCAGCAGTGGAGAGTCTAGCAATCAGCCG. Protein: CASSGESSNQP. The entire CDR3 protein is CASSGESSNQPQYF.

Details on this clone: The missing CDR3 end, 3 residues past where the read stops, is filled in from the germline J gene. The V call is TRBV6-2 or TRBV6-3, the J call TRBJ2-1, with TRBD2 as a possible D gene (6 bases). CDR3 length: 16 amino acids. V was clipped by 0 bases and J by 0 bases, with 9 bases between them. The germline V gene encodes CDR1 MNHEY and CDR2 SVGEGT. The CDR3: CASSYSRDRSYNEQFF. CDR3 DNA (partial): TGTGCCAGCAGTTACTCGCGGGATCGCTCCTACAATGAG.

A word on this clone: The read terminates 3 residues ahead of where the CDR3 ends, so the germline J gene completes it. The chain joins TRBV5-1 to TRBJ1-1, with D possibly being TRBD1 (5 bases). Trimming cost V 4 bases and J 4 bases, with 14 bases left between them. CDR3 length: 14 amino acids. Germline values: CDR1 SGHRS, CDR2 YFSETQ. The DNA read from the CDR3 is TGCGCCAGCAGCCTTTACCAGGGTATCACTGAA. Amino acid sequence: CASSLYQGITE. The whole CDR3 protein reads CASSLYQGITEAFF.

Points on this clone: The CDR3 goes on 3 residues after the read ends, and that part is filled in from the germline J gene. The chain joins TRBV20-1 to TRBJ1-4; no reliable D call. CDR1 and CDR2 from the germline V gene are DFQATT and SNEGSKA (reference sequence). This CDR3 contains 14 residues. The chain's CDR3 is CSASHRDLGGKLFF. The covered CDR3 bases are TGCAGTGCTAGCCACCGGGATCTCGGCGGGAAA.

Comments on this clone: The read ends 3 residues early relative to the CDR3; the germline J gene fills the gap. The rearrangement uses TRBV19 and TRBJ2-3; 9 nucleotides match TRBD1. The CDR3 runs to 14 residues. V dropped 7 bases and J dropped 1; count of bases not matched to a gene: 3. Germline-derived CDR1 and CDR2 are LNHDA and SQIVND (reference sequence). The CDR3 loop reads CASTRDRGTDTQYF. Partial CDR3 DNA: TGTGCCAGTACCCGGGACAGGGGCACAGATACG.

Note on this clone: The CDR3 is cut off 3 residues early in the read; its end comes from the germline J gene. The chain employs TRBV19 and TRBJ1-1; no firm D call. V gave up 5 bases and J gave up 4 bases, with 14 bases separating them. Germline V CDR1 and CDR2: LNHDA, SQIVND (reference sequence). The CDR3 spans 14 residues. CDR3 loop: CASSDPGFGTEAFF. The sequenced CDR3 bases are TGTGCCAGTAGTGACCCAGGATTCGGCACTGAA. Full variable domain (remainder filled in from reference TRBV19 and TRBJ1-1): DGGITQSPKYLFRKEGQNVTLSCEQNLNHDAMYWYRQDPGQGLRLIYYSQIVNDFQKGDIAEGYSVSREKKESFPLTVTSAQKNPTAFYLCASSDPGFGTEAFFGQGTRLTVV.